The 6 T cell receptor beta chains listed next were all sequenced from one sample in a study of shared clonotypes between healthy human individuals. Profiling relied on immunoSEQ multiplex PCR, and the TCRdb table lists in-frame clones only, not all of them. This table holds about 2.5 million clones, 85% to 95% found once. What was sequenced was naive CD4+ T cells from PBMCs. Specified subset: CD45RA+ positively selected. All receptors derive from a man younger than 30 in good health. Some clones in this sample may be carry-over from other donors' samples.

V usage is TRBV28 and J usage is TRBJ1-2, with D possibly being TRBD1 (6 bases). The V end was cut by 6 bases, the J end by 6 bases, with 17 bases between. CDR1 and CDR2 (germline): MDHEN, SYDVKM. The CDR3 has 14 residues. The CDR3 coding sequence is TGTGCCAGCAGCTTCACAGGGTACGAGGATGGCTACACCTTC. Amino acids: CASSFTGYEDGYTF.

The chain has TRBV6-6 and TRBJ2-7; TRBD1 matches at 7 bases. CDR3 size: 14 residues. V dropped 6 bases and J dropped 3; count of bases not matched to a gene: 8. CDR1 is MNHNY, CDR2 SVGAGI, per germline (reference sequence). This CDR3 is CASSPNRGLYEQYF. The CDR3 DNA sequence: TGTGCCAGCAGCCCGAACAGGGGTCTCTACGAGCAGTACTTC.

The chain couples TRBV5-4 to TRBJ1-3, with 7 bases fitting TRBD1. CDR1 SGHNT and CDR2 YYREEE come from the germline V gene (reference sequence). V gave up 4 bases and J gave up 3 bases; unmatched junction bases: 4. The CDR3 has 14 residues. This chain's CDR3 is CASSIGTDGNTIYF. CDR3 coding DNA: TGTGCCAGCAGCATCGGGACAGATGGAAACACCATATATTTT. The complete variable domain, with remaining parts taken from reference TRBV5-4 and TRBJ1-3, reads ETGVTQSPTHLIKTRGQQVTLRCSSQSGHNTVSWYQQALGQGPQFIFQYYREEENGRGNFPPRFSGLQFPNYSSELNVNALELDDSALYLCASSIGTDGNTIYFGEGSWLTVV.

The genes are TRBV25-1 and TRBJ2-3; 10 nucleotides agree with TRBD2. This CDR3 region has 15 residues. The V gene's germline CDR1 is MGHDK and CDR2 SYGVNS. Germline trimming cut 4 bases from V and 1 base from J; bases unmatched to any gene: 2. CDR3 loop: CASSGGTSGTDTQYF. The DNA of the CDR3 is TGTGCCAGCAGTGGGGGGACTAGCGGCACAGATACGCAGTATTTT.

This clone was seen once. The chain is built from TRBV28 and TRBJ1-5, with a possible D match to TRBD1 (6 bases). The germline CDR1 and CDR2 sequences are MDHEN and SYDVKM. This CDR3 region has 20 residues. V dropped 2 bases and J dropped 5 bases, with 28 bases sitting between them. CDR3 coding DNA: TGTGCCAGCAGTTTAACCTTTTTGGGCAGGGGAGTGCGATCACATCAGCCCCAGCATTTT. The encoded protein is CASSLTFLGRGVRSHQPQHF.

V usage is TRBV10-2 and J usage is TRBJ1-1; D not certain. Germline-derived CDR1 and CDR2 are WSHSY and SAAADI. CDR3 size: 13 residues. Trimming removed 3 bases at V and 3 bases at J, with 8 bases between. In nucleotides, the CDR3 is TGCGCCAGCAGTGAACGACTGTACACTGAAGCTTTCTTT. Translation: CASSERLYTEAFF.